This T cell receptor (beta chain) was profiled in a study of blood T cell repertoires in COVID-19. As for the study in general: COVID-19 samples, acute and convalescent, were from the United States, Italy and Spain. In each case, the material was cDNA or gDNA derived from T cells, B-cell-depleted T cells, or PBMCs.

In the authors' methods: Amplifying reference gene primers gave estimates of nucleated cell counts. Only in-frame clones appear in the TCRdb table, and some are missing; sequencing was by immunoSEQ multiplex PCR. Clonal size and the V and J genes are those of that table, whereas D and trimming came from the DNA. Here the sample spans roughly 87,000 clones, 86% being singletons. This CDR3 has 15 amino acids. V lost 4 bases, J lost 7 bases, and 7 bases stayed unmatched. Germline V gene lookup returns CDR1 SGHRS and CDR2 YFSETQ. The receptor's source is a human donor in a cohort sampled during active COVID-19. The gene calls are TRBV5-1 and TRBJ2-1; 11 bases map to TRBD2. The material sequenced was peripheral blood. The CDR3 DNA reads TGCGCCAGCAGCCTGACTAGCGGGGCATGGAATGAGCAGTTCTTC. As protein: CASSLTSGAWNEQFF.